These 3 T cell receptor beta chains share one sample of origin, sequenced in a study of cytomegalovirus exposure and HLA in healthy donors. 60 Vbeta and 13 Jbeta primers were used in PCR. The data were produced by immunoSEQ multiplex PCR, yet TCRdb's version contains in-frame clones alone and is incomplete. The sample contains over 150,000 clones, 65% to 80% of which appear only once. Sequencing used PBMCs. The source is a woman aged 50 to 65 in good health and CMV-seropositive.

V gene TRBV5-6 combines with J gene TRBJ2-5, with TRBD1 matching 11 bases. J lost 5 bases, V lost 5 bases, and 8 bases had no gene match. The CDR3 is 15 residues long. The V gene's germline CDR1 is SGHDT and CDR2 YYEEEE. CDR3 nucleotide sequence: TGTGCCAGCAGTTCCGGGACAGGGGGTTTCGAGACCCAGTACTTC. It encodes CASSSGTGGFETQYF.

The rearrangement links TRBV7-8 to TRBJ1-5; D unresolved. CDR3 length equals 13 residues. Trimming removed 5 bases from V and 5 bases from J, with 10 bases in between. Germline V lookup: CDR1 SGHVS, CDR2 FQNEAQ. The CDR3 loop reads CASSTKRDQPQHF. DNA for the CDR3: TGTGCCAGCAGCACTAAAAGAGATCAGCCCCAGCATTTT.

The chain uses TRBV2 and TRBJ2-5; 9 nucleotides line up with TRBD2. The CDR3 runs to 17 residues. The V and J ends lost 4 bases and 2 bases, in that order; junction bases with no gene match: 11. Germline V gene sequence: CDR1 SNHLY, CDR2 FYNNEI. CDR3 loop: CASSGLAAVGRQETQYF. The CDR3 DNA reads TGTGCCAGCAGTGGACTAGCGGCAGTCGGCCGTCAAGAGACCCAGTACTTC.